What follows are 29 T cell receptor beta chains derived from one specimen sequenced in a study of blood T cell repertoires in COVID-19. TCRdb keeps only in-frame clones here, not all; method: immunoSEQ multiplex PCR. This sample yields about 240,000 clones, of which 87% are seen a single time; 2.5% to 3% belongs to the top ten. Sequencing was carried out using PBMCs or T cells enriched from blood (not recorded which). Receptors originate from a woman aged 30 to 39 with acute COVID-19.

This chain uses TRBV19 with TRBJ2-3, with D tentatively TRBD2 (7 bases). The ends were cut back, 5 bases at V and 5 bases at J, with 20 bases in the middle. This CDR3 contains 16 residues. CDR1 LNHDA and CDR2 SQIVND come from the germline V gene (reference sequence). CDR3 in amino acids: CASSPSRGARGDTQYF. In DNA, the CDR3 is TGTGCCAGTAGTCCCTCCCGGGGGGCGAGGGGAGATACGCAGTATTTT.

The V and J genes are TRBV14 and TRBJ1-2, with 8 bases aligning to TRBD1. CDR3 size: 15 residues. Trimming removed 5 bases from V and 4 bases from J; junction bases left unmatched: 9. Germline lookup yields CDR1 SGHDN and CDR2 FVKESK. CDR3 loop: CASSFRTGLTYGYTF. The DNA for the CDR3 is TGTGCCAGCAGCTTCCGGACAGGGCTTACCTATGGCTACACCTTC.

Only a few counts were recorded for this clone. This chain uses TRBV18 with TRBJ1-5; D may be TRBD1 (5 bases). The germline gives CDR1 KGHSH, CDR2 LQKENI. Trimming removed 6 bases from V and 6 bases from J, with 21 bases in between. This CDR3 spans 16 amino acids. Written as DNA, the CDR3 is TGTGCCAGCTCCCCTAACCAGGGCAGGGATGGTCAGCCCCAGCATTTT. Amino acid sequence: CASSPNQGRDGQPQHF. Full variable domain (missing parts from reference TRBV18 and TRBJ1-5): NAGVMQNPRHLVRRRGQEARLRCSPMKGHSHVYWYRQLPEEGLKFMVYLQKENIIDESGMPKERFSAEFPKEGPSILRIQQVVRGDSAAYFCASSPNQGRDGQPQHFGDGTRLSIL.

V and J are TRBV7-2 and TRBJ2-5, with a weak D call TRBD1 (6 bases). The CDR3 length is 11 residues. The V gene's germline CDR1 is SGHTA and CDR2 FQGNSA. The germline V and J ends were trimmed by 4 bases and 7 bases, with 7 bases remaining between them. The CDR3 region is CASSSRGTQYF. CDR3 sequence (DNA): TGTGCCAGCAGCTCCAGGGGGACCCAGTACTTC.

The rearrangement links TRBV6-2 or TRBV6-3 to TRBJ1-5; a weak D match, TRBD1 (6 bases). This CDR3 is built from 14 residues. The V end lost 5 bases, the J end lost 2 bases, and 10 bases lay between the germline ends. Germline V gene sequence: CDR1 MNHEY, CDR2 SVGEGT. The CDR3 DNA is TGTGCCAGCAGTGGGGGGGGCGGCAATCAGCCCCAGCATTTT. Translation: CASSGGGGNQPQHF.

This chain connects TRBV5-1 to TRBJ2-2; 10 bases are a match to TRBD2. The V and J ends lost 3 bases and 4 bases, in that order; junction bases with no gene match: 3. Germline V lookup: CDR1 SGHRS, CDR2 YFSETQ. The CDR3 is 15 amino acids. CDR3 nucleotide sequence: TGCGCCAGCAGCTCTACTAGCGGGGTCACCGGGGAGCTGTTTTTT. This gives the protein CASSSTSGVTGELFF. Filled out from reference TRBV5-1 and TRBJ2-2, the complete variable domain reads KAGVTQTPRYLIKTRGQQVTLSCSPISGHRSVSWYQQTPGQGLQFLFEYFSETQRNKGNFPGRFSGRQFSNSRSEMNVSTLELGDSALYLCASSSTSGVTGELFFGEGSRLTVL.

The V call is TRBV27, the J call TRBJ1-2, with 7 bases aligning to TRBD1. From germline, CDR1 is MNHEY and CDR2 SMNVEV (reference sequence). This CDR3 region has 14 residues. The ends lost 3 bases at V and 5 bases at J; junction bases unmatched: 6. CDR3 sequence reads: CASSFRQGGYGYTF. CDR3 DNA sequence: TGTGCCAGCAGTTTCCGACAGGGAGGATATGGCTACACCTTC.

V is TRBV5-1 and J is TRBJ2-3; TRBD1 agrees at 7 bases. The V and J ends lost 0 bases and 0 bases, in that order; junction bases with no gene match: 7. The CDR3 is 17 amino acids. The V gene's germline CDR1 is SGHRS and CDR2 YFSETQ. CDR3 loop: CASSLGVNRGSTDTQYF. CDR3 sequence (DNA): TGCGCCAGCAGCTTGGGGGTTAACAGGGGAAGCACAGATACGCAGTATTTT.

The rearrangement uses TRBV7-9 and TRBJ1-1; D remains unclear. CDR3 size: 14 residues. The V gene's germline CDR1 is SEHNR and CDR2 FQNEAQ (reference sequence). Trimming took 1 base from V and 7 from J, leaving 13 bases between them. This CDR3 reads CASSLEPGGIEAFF. CDR3 nucleotides: TGTGCCAGCAGCTTAGAACCAGGTGGCATTGAAGCTTTCTTT.

The genes are TRBV13 and TRBJ2-5; tentative D call: TRBD1 (6 bases). V was shortened by 4 bases and J by 2 bases, with 14 bases between the two germline ends. CDR1 is PRHDT, CDR2 FYEKMQ, per germline (reference sequence). This CDR3 is 15 amino acids long. The CDR3, as DNA: TGTGCCAGCAGCTCCGCCCTGAGGGGGCAAGAGACCCAGTACTTC. This codes for CASSSALRGQETQYF.

This clone was detected ten times or more. The V gene is TRBV30, the J gene TRBJ1-4; D remains ambiguous. Germline V gene lookup returns CDR1 GTSNPN and CDR2 SVGIG (reference sequence). V lost 0 bases, J lost 5 bases, and 13 bases lay in between. The CDR3 sequence is 15 residues long. The CDR3, as DNA: TGTGCCTGGAGTGTAGGAATCAGCGGAAATGAAAAACTGTTTTTT. Its protein product is CAWSVGISGNEKLFF.

This clone came up a few times. The chain couples TRBV7-2 to TRBJ2-5; 8 bases match TRBD2. Germline V gene data show CDR1 as SGHTA and CDR2 as FQGNSA. This CDR3 has 16 residues. With 4 bases clipped from V and 5 bases from J, the junction kept 12 bases outside the gene matches. The CDR3 loop reads CASSSPPGGGAETQYF. In DNA, the CDR3 is TGTGCCAGCAGCTCCCCCCCGGGAGGGGGAGCGGAGACCCAGTACTTC.

The V and J genes are TRBV3-1 (or the pseudogene TRBV3-2) and TRBJ2-6; D is perhaps TRBD2 (5 bases). The CDR3 has 15 residues. Trimming removed 4 bases at V and 3 bases at J, with 10 bases between. CDR1 is LGHDT, CDR2 YNNKEL, per germline (reference sequence). This chain's CDR3 is CASSPPAGGANVLTF. CDR3 DNA sequence: TGTGCCAGCAGCCCCCCCGCGGGTGGGGCCAACGTCCTGACTTTC.

The genes are TRBV6-5 and TRBJ1-1, with 8 nucleotides matching TRBD1. CDR3 size: 15 residues. Trimming cost V 0 bases and J 5 bases; bases outside gene matches: 5. Germline V gene lookup returns CDR1 MNHEY and CDR2 SVGAGI. The CDR3 DNA sequence: TGTGCCAGCAGTTACTCGGGCAGGGGGCCAACTGAAGCTTTCTTT. Its protein is CASSYSGRGPTEAFF.

The chain uses TRBV3-1 (or the pseudogene TRBV3-2) and TRBJ1-5, with D unresolved. Germline lookup yields CDR1 LGHDT and CDR2 YNNKEL (reference sequence). The CDR3 length is 14 residues. Trimming shortened V by 1 base and J by 9 bases, and 13 bases separated the two germline ends. The CDR3, as DNA: TGTGCCAGCAGCCAAGGAATTCCGCGTCGGCCCCAGCATTTT. As protein: CASSQGIPRRPQHF.

The rearrangement uses TRBV7-8 and TRBJ2-1; 7 bases are a match to TRBD1. CDR1 is SGHVS and CDR2 is FQNEAQ in the germline V gene. The V segment lost 5 bases and the J segment 2 bases; nucleotides outside the gene matches: 6. There are 15 residues in the CDR3. The DNA for the CDR3 is TGTGCCAGCAGCGCGAGGACAGGTACCTACAATGAGCAGTTCTTC. It is translated as CASSARTGTYNEQFF.

For the CDR3, the DNA is TGTGCCAGCAGTTACTCGCTACAGGGCGACGAGCAGTACTTC. Amino acid sequence: CASSYSLQGDEQYF. V is TRBV6-5 and J is TRBJ2-7; tentatively, D is TRBD1 (6 bases). The CDR3 loop spans 14 amino acids. Germline V gives CDR1 MNHEY, CDR2 SVGAGI. Deletions cut 0 bases from V and 5 bases from J, with 11 bases between.

V is TRBV7-9 and J is TRBJ1-4; perhaps TRBD1 as D (5 bases). The CDR3 has 15 residues. Germline assignment: CDR1 SEHNR and CDR2 FQNEAQ (reference sequence). V was trimmed by 2 bases and J by 0 bases, leaving 7 bases between them. CDR3 nucleotide sequence: TGTGCCAGCAGCTTATTACAGGCAACTAATGAAAAACTGTTTTTT. It is translated as CASSLLQATNEKLFF.

The chain combines TRBV11-2 with TRBJ2-5; TRBD1 matches at 7 bases. Trimming at V came to 1 base and at J to 4 bases, leaving 3 bases not matched to a gene. Germline CDR1 reads SGHAT; CDR2 reads FQNNGV. The CDR3 has 14 residues. CDR3 loop: CASSLAPGGETQYF. In nucleotides, the CDR3 is TGTGCCAGCAGCTTAGCCCCAGGGGGAGAGACCCAGTACTTC.

The chain carries TRBV11-2 and TRBJ1-6; D is possibly TRBD1 (5 bases). V was trimmed by 5 bases and J by 6 bases, leaving 14 bases between them. Germline CDR1 reads SGHAT; CDR2 reads FQNNGV. The CDR3 is made up of 15 amino acids. The CDR3 DNA follows: TGTGCCAGCAGCGCCCAGGGCCTTCTTAATTCACCCCTCCACTTT. As protein: CASSAQGLLNSPLHF.

The chain couples TRBV27 to TRBJ2-1; a weak D match, TRBD2 (5 bases). The ends were cut back, 0 bases at V and 2 bases at J, with 11 bases in the middle. Germline V gives CDR1 MNHEY, CDR2 SMNVEV (reference sequence). The CDR3 covers 16 residues. The CDR3 DNA follows: TGTGCCAGCAGTTTATCGACCGGGGTTCCCTACAATGAGCAGTTCTTC. The encoded protein is CASSLSTGVPYNEQFF.

The chain couples TRBV2 to TRBJ2-7, with 10 nucleotides matching TRBD1. Per germline, CDR1 SNHLY and CDR2 FYNNEI. This CDR3 has 14 amino acids. V shed 5 bases and J 7 bases; nucleotides not matched to a gene: 8. The CDR3 here is CASSPTGGPGEQYF. As DNA, the CDR3 is TGTGCCAGCAGTCCGACAGGGGGCCCAGGAGAGCAGTACTTC.

V usage is TRBV11-2 and J usage is TRBJ2-7, with D possibly matching TRBD1 (5 bases). Trimming left V 4 bases short and J 0 bases short, with 16 bases between. The germline gives CDR1 SGHAT, CDR2 FQNNGV. The CDR3 has 16 amino acids. The CDR3 protein is CASSSEVQDNSYEQYF. CDR3 in DNA: TGTGCCAGCAGCTCAGAGGTGCAGGACAACTCCTACGAGCAGTACTTC.

The chain joins TRBV3-1 (or the pseudogene TRBV3-2) to TRBJ1-5; the D is unclear. V lost 0 bases, J lost 4 bases, and 7 bases lay in between. Per germline, CDR1 LGHDT and CDR2 YNNKEL (reference sequence). The CDR3 is 14 residues long. Here the CDR3 reads CASSQDYGNQPQHF. CDR3 DNA: TGTGCCAGCAGCCAAGATTACGGGAATCAGCCCCAGCATTTT.

This chain uses TRBV29-1 with TRBJ2-7, with D possibly TRBD2 on 6 matching bases. Per germline, CDR1 SQVTM and CDR2 ANQGSEA. CDR3 length: 13 residues. Trimming took 6 bases from V and 2 from J, leaving 14 bases between them. In DNA form, the CDR3 reads TGCAGCGTACGTGGGGGGAAGGCCTACGAGCAGTACTTC. It encodes CSVRGGKAYEQYF.

In nucleotides, the CDR3 is TGTGCCAGCAGCGGGGCGAACTCCTACAATGAGCAGTTCTTC. Translation gives CASSGANSYNEQFF. V is TRBV5-5 and J is TRBJ2-1; D possibly corresponds to TRBD1 (5 bases). The V gene's germline CDR1 is SGHKS and CDR2 YYEKEE (reference sequence). Deletions cut 4 bases from V and 0 bases from J, with 8 bases between. CDR3 length: 14 amino acids.

J is TRBJ2-1 and V is TRBV5-1; 7 bases agree with TRBD1. The CDR3 is 18 amino acids. J lost 0 bases, V lost 0 bases, and 9 bases had no gene match. Germline values: CDR1 SGHRS, CDR2 YFSETQ. The CDR3 loop is CASSLVGTGESSYNEQFF. Written as DNA, the CDR3 is TGCGCCAGCAGCTTGGTAGGCACAGGGGAAAGCTCCTACAATGAGCAGTTCTTC.

This chain links TRBV28 with TRBJ1-3; TRBD1 is a possible D gene (6 bases). V gave up 3 bases and J gave up 2 bases, with 11 bases separating them. CDR3 size: 15 residues. The germline CDR1 and CDR2 sequences are MDHEN and SYDVKM. CDR3 nucleotide sequence: TGTGCCAGCAGTTTCCAGGGGAAAACTGGAAACACCATATATTTT. Its translation: CASSFQGKTGNTIYF.

Notes on this clone: One end of the junction does not line up with germline, which may come from a read error. The genes are TRBV4-3 and TRBJ2-7; D perhaps matches TRBD1 (5 bases). Germline CDR1 is LGHNA and CDR2 is YSLEER. CDR3 size: 12 residues. CDR3 bases: TGCGCCAGCAGCCATCGGCAGGGAAATCGTGTATTC. It specifies CASSHRQGNRVF.